What follows are 11 T cell receptor beta chains derived from one specimen sequenced in a study of OX40 agonist ivuxolimab in advanced cancers. Here immunoSEQ multiplex PCR was the method, and the copy in TCRdb shows in-frame clones only, minus some. The sample consists of over 65,000 clones, approximately 85% of them appearing once. The starting material was CD4+ or CD8+ T cells sorted from blood, obtained in a trial of the OX40 agonist ivuxolimab. Source of these receptors: an adult with an advanced solid tumor such as melanoma, head and neck, liver or kidney cancer.

This clone was seen only once. The chain combines TRBV6-1 with TRBJ2-7; D is perhaps TRBD2 (6 bases). The CDR3 has 13 residues. V was cut by 11 bases and J by 3 bases, with 17 bases left in between. The germline V gene has CDR1 MNHNS and CDR2 SASEGT. CDR3 in DNA: TGTGCCGGAGGGCGGGCCCCTCTCTACGAGCAGTACTTC. Protein product: CAGGRAPLYEQYF.

This clone was seen a single time. The V and J genes are TRBV4-2 and TRBJ1-4, with D unclear. Trimming took off 3 bases at V and 0 bases at J, with 8 bases between the two ends. In germline, CDR1 is LGHNA, CDR2 YNFKEQ. CDR3 length: 15 residues. CDR3 sequence: CASSQETATNEKLFF. CDR3 in DNA: TGTGCCAGCAGCCAGGAGACTGCAACTAATGAAAAACTGTTTTTT.

This CDR3 reads CASSPRGGLGQETQYF. CDR3 DNA sequence: TGTGCCAGCAGCCCCCGTGGAGGTTTGGGCCAAGAGACCCAGTACTTC. This sequence joins TRBV14 and TRBJ2-5, with D perhaps matching TRBD2 (5 bases). Per germline, CDR1 SGHDN and CDR2 FVKESK. Trimming left V 4 bases short and J 1 base short, with 16 bases between. The CDR3 is 16 residues long.

The chain has TRBV18 and TRBJ2-7; 10 positions match TRBD1. V shed 6 bases, J shed 1 base, and the junction held 15 bases outside the gene matches. This CDR3 region has 18 residues. The germline V gene has CDR1 KGHSH and CDR2 LQKENI. The CDR3 is CASSPKSPGQGWSYEQYF. Here the CDR3 DNA reads TGTGCCAGCTCCCCCAAGTCCCCGGGACAGGGGTGGTCCTACGAGCAGTACTTC.

This clone was counted only a few times. The chain combines TRBV5-1 with TRBJ2-1, with D perhaps TRBD2 (6 bases). CDR1 SGHRS and CDR2 YFSETQ come from the germline V gene. V lost 0 bases, J lost 7 bases, and 17 bases lay in between. The CDR3 sequence is 16 residues long. CDR3 loop: CASSLEGTGAWNEQFF. The CDR3 DNA is TGCGCCAGCAGCTTGGAGGGGACGGGAGCCTGGAATGAGCAGTTCTTC.

The rearrangement uses TRBV30 and TRBJ2-3; a possible D gene is TRBD1 (5 bases). This CDR3 spans 14 amino acids. The ends were cut back, 3 bases at V and 4 bases at J, with 14 bases in the middle. The germline CDR1 and CDR2 sequences are GTSNPN and SVGIG (reference sequence). The CDR3 spells CAWRRHLTADTQYF. The CDR3 nucleotides read TGTGCCTGGAGGAGACATCTGACAGCAGATACGCAGTATTTT.

DNA of the CDR3: TGCGCCAGCAGTTCCTCGGGACGAATCTCTGGGGCCAACGTCCTGACTTTC. Translated: CASSSSGRISGANVLTF. The rearrangement links TRBV5-1 to TRBJ2-6, with D perhaps matching TRBD1 or TRBD2 (5 bases each). The CDR3 sequence is 17 residues long. V was shortened by 5 bases and J by 0 bases, with 15 bases between the two germline ends. The germline V gene encodes CDR1 SGHRS and CDR2 YFSETQ.

J is TRBJ2-1 and V is TRBV25-1; D possibly corresponds to TRBD2 (7 bases). CDR3 length: 17 residues. Between the trimmed V and J ends, which lost 0 bases and 3 bases, there was a span of 15 bases. CDR1 is MGHDK, CDR2 SYGVNS, per germline. The CDR3 DNA reads TGTGCCAGCAGTGAATATAGGGCGGGGGCAAACTACAATGAGCAGTTCTTC. Translation: CASSEYRAGANYNEQFF.

J is TRBJ2-3 and V is TRBV7-9; 7 bases are a match to TRBD2. CDR3 length: 14 residues. J gave up 4 bases and V 5 bases, and 6 bases lay outside the gene matches. Germline lookup yields CDR1 SEHNR and CDR2 FQNEAQ (reference sequence). The CDR3 here is CASSTWGGADTQYF. The CDR3 DNA reads as TGTGCCAGCAGCACTTGGGGGGGGGCAGATACGCAGTATTTT.

The chain links TRBV30 to TRBJ2-3, with unresolved D. This CDR3 has 12 residues. Trimming removed 3 bases at V and 4 bases at J, with 8 bases between. Germline loops: CDR1 GTSNPN, CDR2 SVGIG (reference sequence). The DNA of the CDR3 is TGTGCCTGGAGCCGAAGGTCAGATACGCAGTATTTT. It codes for CAWSRRSDTQYF.

The V and J genes are TRBV6-6 and TRBJ1-2, with D possibly TRBD1 on 5 matching bases. In germline, CDR1 is MNHNY, CDR2 SVGAGI (reference sequence). This CDR3 contains 13 residues. Trimming cost V 6 bases and J 2 bases, with 10 bases left between them. The CDR3, as DNA: TGTGCCAGCAGGGGACGGATCAACTATGGCTACACCTTC. Translating gives CASRGRINYGYTF.